Each of the 8 T cell receptor beta chains below was sequenced from the same sample in a study of T cell repertoires in cytomegalovirus infection. Using its own MiXCR run on the reads, TCRdb lists one record per CDR3 protein. The top ten hold about a sixth of the sample, which has 130,000 or so distinct CDR3 sequences, under 8.5% seen once. The specimen sequenced was PBMCs. The receptors derive from a human donor in good health (CMV status not recorded). Some clones in this sample may be carry-over from other donors' samples.

Many counts were recorded for this clonotype. This chain joins TRBV20-1 and TRBJ2-2; D may be TRBD2 (7 bases). Trimming removed 3 bases at V and 5 bases at J, with 13 bases between. The CDR3 extends over 14 amino acids. The germline gives CDR1 DFQATT, CDR2 SNEGSKA (reference sequence). The CDR3 sequence: CSARLEGGTGELFF. The CDR3, as DNA: TGCAGTGCTAGGTTGGAGGGGGGGACCGGGGAGCTGTTTTTT.

This clonotype was observed a few times. In DNA form, the CDR3 reads TGCGCCAGCAACTCGCCGGACAGTTCCTACGAGCAGTACTTC. Amino acid sequence: CASNSPDSSYEQYF. V and J are TRBV5-1 and TRBJ2-7; D might be TRBD1 (6 bases). Germline values: CDR1 SGHRS, CDR2 YFSETQ. Trimming took off 6 bases at V and 1 base at J, with 14 bases between the two ends. This CDR3 is 14 amino acids long.

The table lists this clonotype with many counts. The V call is TRBV28, the J call TRBJ1-1, with TRBD1 as a possible D gene (5 bases). The CDR3 covers 16 residues. Trimming pared 2 bases from V and 1 base from J, leaving 14 bases between. The germline V gene has CDR1 MDHEN and CDR2 SYDVKM. The CDR3, as DNA: TGTGCCAGCAGTTTAAGGCCAGGGAAAAGGAACACTGAAGCTTTCTTT. It is translated as CASSLRPGKRNTEAFF.

This clonotype was counted between two and nine times. The gene calls are TRBV6-8 and TRBJ2-1, with 8 bases aligning to TRBD1. Unmatched junction bases numbered 12, after V lost 5 bases and J lost 12 bases. The CDR3 consists of 14 residues. Germline CDR1 reads MNHGY; CDR2 reads SAAAGT. The CDR3 sequence: CASSLHTGGALQFF. Written as DNA, the CDR3 is TGTGCCAGCAGTCTCCACACAGGGGGAGCATTGCAGTTCTTC.

This clonotype was observed many times. The chain links TRBV6-5 to TRBJ1-2; D uncertain. The germline gives CDR1 MNHEY, CDR2 SVGAGI. Trimming left V 7 bases short and J 4 bases short, with 19 bases between. The CDR3 spans 15 residues. CDR3 residues: CASKPGLGPSYGYTF. In nucleotides, the CDR3 is TGTGCCAGCAAACCCGGCCTAGGCCCTAGCTATGGCTACACCTTC.

The sample holds many counts of this clonotype. The genes are TRBV11-2 and TRBJ2-7, with D hard to call. The CDR3 extends over 12 amino acids. The germline V gene has CDR1 SGHAT and CDR2 FQNNGV. Trimming removed 7 bases from V and 0 bases from J, with 7 bases in between. For the CDR3, the DNA is TGTGCCAGCACCTCAAGCTCCTACGAGCAGTACTTC. Protein sequence: CASTSSSYEQYF. The variable domain in full, completed from reference TRBV11-2 and TRBJ2-7, reads EAGVAQSPRYKIIEKRQSVAFWCNPISGHATLYWYQQILGQGPKLLIQFQNNGVVDDSQLPKDRFSAERLKGVDSTLKIQPAKLEDSAVYLCASTSSSYEQYFGPGTRLTVT.

The sample holds many counts of this clonotype. The V and J genes are TRBV7-2 and TRBJ2-2, with a tentative D call TRBD2 (7 bases). Trimming stripped 5 bases from V and 7 bases from J, with 17 bases between. The length of the CDR3 is 15 residues. The germline V gene encodes CDR1 SGHTA and CDR2 FQGNSA. The CDR3 sequence: CASSPLRGAVGELFF. The CDR3 nucleotides are TGTGCCAGCAGCCCCCTCCGGGGGGCAGTCGGGGAGCTGTTTTTT.

There are many counts of this clonotype. The genes are TRBV7-2 and TRBJ1-1, with D unresolved. This CDR3 is built from 12 residues. V lost 4 bases to trimming and J lost 5 bases, with 8 bases between them. The germline CDR1 and CDR2 sequences are SGHTA and FQGNSA. The CDR3 DNA sequence: TGTGCCAGCAGCTCCCTGGGTACTGAAGCTTTCTTT. This gives the protein CASSSLGTEAFF.